These 3 T cell receptor beta chains originate from one sample sequenced in a study of control samples from healthy donors and cancer patients. The protocol was immunoSEQ multiplex PCR, while the TCRdb copy is restricted to in-frame clones and leaves out a portion. The profile shows tens of thousands of clones, 89% of them singletons. The sequenced sample was PBMCs. The source of these receptors is a man in his 60s with colorectal cancer.

The table lists this clone with a few counts. The chain uses TRBV7-2 and TRBJ1-5; D may be TRBD1 (5 bases). From germline, CDR1 is SGHTA and CDR2 FQGNSA. There are 12 residues in the CDR3. V lost 3 bases to trimming and J lost 16 bases, with 16 bases between them. The CDR3 protein is CASSFLMGHLHF. CDR3 sequence (DNA): TGTGCCAGCAGCTTCCTTATGGGGCACTTACATTTT.

The rearrangement links TRBV25-1 to TRBJ1-2; D may be TRBD1 (5 bases). Per germline, CDR1 MGHDK and CDR2 SYGVNS. V was trimmed by 3 bases and J by 3 bases, leaving 11 bases between them. The CDR3 runs 14 residues. The CDR3 sequence is CASSETARDYGYTF. As DNA, the CDR3 is TGTGCCAGCAGTGAGACAGCACGAGACTATGGCTACACCTTC.

V is TRBV19 and J is TRBJ2-3, with D possibly called TRBD1 or TRBD2 (5 bases each). The CDR3 consists of 12 residues. From germline, CDR1 is LNHDA and CDR2 SQIVND (reference sequence). The V end was cut by 5 bases, the J end by 8 bases, with 11 bases between. This CDR3 is CASSSSGTTQYF. The CDR3 nucleotides read TGTGCCAGTAGTTCCTCCGGGACTACGCAGTATTTT.